This T cell receptor (beta chain) was sequenced during a study of blood T cell repertoires in COVID-19. Assay used: immunoSEQ multiplex PCR; TCRdb lists only in-frame clones, some missing. The data hold about 200,000 clones, with around 80% observed a single time. This clone was seen a few times. Other DNA sequences in this sample translate to the same CDR3. The length of the CDR3 is 13 residues. The V gene lost 5 bases and the J gene lost 1 base, with 8 bases spanning the gap. Sequencing was carried out using peripheral blood. V is TRBV12-3 or TRBV12-4 and J is TRBJ2-5; TRBD2 is a possible D gene (6 bases). The clonotype originates from a human donor in a cohort sampled during active COVID-19. The CDR3 here is CASSRGGQETQYF. In DNA form, the CDR3 reads TGTGCCAGCAGTCGGGGAGGCCAAGAGACCCAGTACTTC.